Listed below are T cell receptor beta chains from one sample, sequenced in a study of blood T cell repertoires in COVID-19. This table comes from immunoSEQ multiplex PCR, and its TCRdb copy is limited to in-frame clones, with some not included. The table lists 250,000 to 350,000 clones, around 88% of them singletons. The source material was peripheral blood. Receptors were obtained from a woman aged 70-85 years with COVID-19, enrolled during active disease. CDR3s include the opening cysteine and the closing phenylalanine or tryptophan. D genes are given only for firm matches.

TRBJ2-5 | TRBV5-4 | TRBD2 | CASSLGLAGGLETQYF | TGTGCCAGCAGCTTAGGGCTAGCGGGGGGCCTAGAGACCCAGTACTTC
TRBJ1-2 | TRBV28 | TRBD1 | CASSQPGQANYGYTF | TGTGCCAGCAGTCAACCGGGACAGGCTAACTATGGCTACACCTTC
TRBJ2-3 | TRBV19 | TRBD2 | CASSPLAGGREDTQYF | TGTGCCAGTAGTCCGTTAGCGGGGGGGCGGGAAGATACGCAGTATTTT
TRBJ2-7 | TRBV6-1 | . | CASSGVYGTIPYEQYF | TGTGCCAGCAGTGGCGTCTACGGGACAATTCCCTACGAGCAGTACTTC
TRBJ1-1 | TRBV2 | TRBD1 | CASSETRGRGTEAFF | TGTGCCAGCAGTGAAACCAGGGGGCGCGGCACTGAAGCTTTCTTT
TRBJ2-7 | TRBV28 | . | CASGWSPSYEQYF | TGTGCCAGCGGCTGGTCCCCTAGCTACGAGCAGTACTTC
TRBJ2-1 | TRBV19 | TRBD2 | CASRPRHRGGLNEQFF | TGTGCCAGTAGACCCAGACACCGGGGGGGCCTCAATGAGCAGTTCTTC
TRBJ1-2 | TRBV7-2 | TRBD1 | CASSLGTGIIYGYTF | TGTGCCAGCAGCTTAGGGACAGGGATCATCTATGGCTACACCTTC
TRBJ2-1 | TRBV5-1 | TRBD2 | CASSLAAGGYNEQFF | TGCGCCAGCAGCTTGGCTGCGGGGGGGTACAATGAGCAGTTCTTC
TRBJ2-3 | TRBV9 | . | CASSVSGGTDTQYF | TGTGCCAGCAGCGTTTCGGGGGGCACAGATACGCAGTATTTT